A selection of T cell receptor beta chains follows, all from one sample in a study of blood T cell repertoires in COVID-19. The assay was immunoSEQ multiplex PCR, and TCRdb's table has in-frame clones only and misses some. The profile shows 330,000 or so clones, about 90% of them singletons. Sequencing was carried out using PBMCs or T cells enriched from blood (not recorded which). The origin of the receptors is a man aged 25 to 40 who had recovered from COVID-19. Each CDR3 is given with its conserved first and last residue. A D gene is named only where the DNA matches it firmly. Clone size is given for some rows only: seen once, a few or many times, or a class if the clone is expanded.

j_call | clone_size | d_call | v_call | cdr3_aa | cdr3_nt
TRBJ2-3 | NA | NA | TRBV7-9 | CASSLSGRTDTQYF | TGTGCCAGCAGCTTATCTGGCAGAACAGATACGCAGTATTTT
TRBJ2-7 | NA | NA | TRBV6-2/TRBV6-3 | CASSDYTPTYEQYF | TGTGCCAGCAGCGACTATACACCTACCTACGAGCAGTACTTC
TRBJ2-7 | NA | TRBD1 | TRBV2 | CASSPWGWTGRSDEQYF | TGTGCCAGCAGTCCATGGGGATGGACAGGGAGGTCCGACGAGCAGTACTTC
TRBJ1-2 | NA | TRBD1 | TRBV5-1 | CASSLAGTGFTGGYGYTF | TGCGCCAGCAGCTTGGCCGGGACAGGGTTCACGGGTGGCTATGGCTACACCTTC
TRBJ1-3 | NA | TRBD1 | TRBV18 | CASSTTGGFSGNTIYF | TGTGCCAGCTCAACGACAGGGGGCTTTTCTGGAAACACCATATATTTT
TRBJ2-6 | NA | TRBD1 | TRBV28 | CASSIRGLWTGANVLTF | TGTGCCAGCAGTATCAGGGGGCTTTGGACTGGGGCCAACGTCCTGACTTTC
TRBJ1-1 | NA | TRBD1 | TRBV19 | CASSPRDRGMNTEAFF | TGTGCCAGTTCCCCTCGGGACAGGGGTATGAACACTGAAGCTTTCTTT
TRBJ1-1 | NA | TRBD1 | TRBV19 | CASELDRDRNTEAFF | TGTGCCAGCGAACTAGACCGGGACAGGAACACTGAAGCTTTCTTT
TRBJ1-1 | NA | NA | TRBV2 | CASSEKGNMVEAFF | TGTGCCAGCAGTGAGAAGGGGAATATGGTTGAAGCTTTCTTT
TRBJ2-7 | NA | TRBD1 | TRBV18 | CASSPVEDRGLEQYF | TGTGCCAGCTCACCAGTAGAGGACAGGGGGCTTGAGCAGTACTTC
TRBJ1-1 | NA | NA | TRBV7-9 | CASSPLQGRTEAFF | TGTGCCAGCAGCCCACTTCAGGGTAGGACTGAAGCTTTCTTT
TRBJ2-5 | NA | NA | TRBV11-3 | CASSLDWRGGQETQYF | TGTGCCAGCAGCTTAGATTGGAGGGGGGGCCAGGAGACCCAGTACTTC
TRBJ2-3 | NA | NA | TRBV3-1/TRBV3-2 | CASSQLGIGGGENTDTQYF | TGTGCCAGCAGCCAACTAGGGATAGGAGGGGGCGAGAACACAGATACGCAGTATTTT
TRBJ2-7 | few | TRBD2 | TRBV7-3 | CASSISGGSSYEQYF | TGTGCCAGCAGCATTAGCGGGGGAAGCTCCTACGAGCAGTACTTC
TRBJ2-5 | NA | TRBD2 | TRBV3-1/TRBV3-2 | CASSGLGGKETQYF | TGTGCCAGCAGTGGGCTGGGGGGGAAAGAGACCCAGTACTTC
TRBJ2-2 | once | NA | TRBV11-3 | CASSTRQGGTGELFF | TGTGCCAGCAGCACCCGACAGGGAGGAACCGGGGAGCTGTTTTTT
TRBJ2-6 | NA | NA | TRBV4-2 | CASSQDEAGGSGANVLTF | TGTGCCAGCAGCCAAGATGAGGCAGGAGGCTCTGGGGCCAACGTCCTGACTTTC
TRBJ1-5 | NA | NA | TRBV2 | CASRGWGTGDQPQHF | TGTGCCAGCAGGGGGTGGGGGACGGGAGATCAGCCCCAGCATTTT
TRBJ2-3 | NA | NA | TRBV5-1 | CASKLGQNPAATQYF | TGCGCCAGCAAACTAGGACAGAACCCCGCGGCTACGCAGTATTTT
TRBJ1-5 | NA | TRBD1 | TRBV10-2 | CASWTGGTVQPQHF | TGCGCCAGCTGGACAGGGGGCACCGTTCAGCCCCAGCATTTT
TRBJ2-5 | NA | NA | TRBV9 | CASSGGALQETQYF | TGTGCCAGCAGCGGCGGGGCACTCCAAGAGACCCAGTACTTC
TRBJ1-3 | once | NA | TRBV7-2 | CASSLLTGAGNTIYF | TGTGCCAGCAGCTTACTGACAGGAGCTGGAAACACCATATATTTT
TRBJ2-1 | NA | NA | TRBV28 | CASSHQASYNEQFF | TGTGCCAGCAGTCACCAAGCTTCCTACAATGAGCAGTTCTTC
TRBJ1-5 | once | NA | TRBV10-3 | CATRTGGNQPQHF | TGTGCCACCCGGACGGGAGGCAATCAGCCCCAGCATTTT
TRBJ2-1 | NA | NA | TRBV12-3/TRBV12-4 | CASSFDRHNEQFF | TGTGCCAGCAGTTTTGACAGGCACAATGAGCAGTTCTTC
TRBJ2-7 | NA | NA | TRBV6-4 | CASIPRQSSYEQYF | TGTGCCAGCATACCCCGACAGAGCTCCTACGAGCAGTACTTC
TRBJ1-3 | few | NA | TRBV28 | CASGAGNTIYF | TGTGCCAGCGGAGCTGGAAACACCATATATTTT
TRBJ1-2 | NA | TRBD1 | TRBV6-1 | CASSERDSPNYGYTF | TGTGCCAGCAGTGAACGGGACAGCCCTAACTATGGCTACACCTTC
TRBJ1-5 | NA | TRBD1 | TRBV30 | CAWGMGTGGGNQPQHF | TGTGCCTGGGGGATGGGGACAGGGGGCGGCAATCAGCCCCAGCATTTT
TRBJ2-7 | NA | NA | TRBV30 | CAWSVPGYEQYF | TGTGCCTGGAGTGTCCCGGGCTACGAGCAGTACTTC
TRBJ1-1 | once | NA | TRBV7-9 | CASSLRGSSYLNTEAFF | TGTGCCAGCAGCTTAAGAGGGAGTTCTTATTTGAACACTGAAGCTTTCTTT
TRBJ2-1 | NA | TRBD1 | TRBV6-5 | CATSYSTGRYNEQFF | TGTGCCACCTCATACTCGACAGGGCGCTACAATGAGCAGTTCTTC
TRBJ2-7 | NA | NA | TRBV11-2 | CASSNFGQRSNEQYF | TGTGCCAGCAGCAATTTTGGACAAAGGTCGAACGAGCAGTACTTC
TRBJ2-7 | NA | NA | TRBV10-1 | CASSDSPGQEQYF | TGCGCCAGCAGTGATTCACCGGGACAAGAGCAGTACTTC
TRBJ1-3 | NA | TRBD1 | TRBV3-1/TRBV3-2 | CASSQDQGEDTIYF | TGTGCCAGCAGCCAAGATCAGGGGGAGGACACCATATATTTT
TRBJ2-2 | NA | NA | TRBV6-5 | CASSYSTGTNTGELFF | TGTGCCAGCAGTTACTCCACGGGGACGAACACCGGGGAGCTGTTTTTT
TRBJ2-3 | NA | NA | TRBV9 | CASSGRGARTDTQYF | TGTGCCAGCAGCGGGCGGGGTGCGCGCACAGATACGCAGTATTTT